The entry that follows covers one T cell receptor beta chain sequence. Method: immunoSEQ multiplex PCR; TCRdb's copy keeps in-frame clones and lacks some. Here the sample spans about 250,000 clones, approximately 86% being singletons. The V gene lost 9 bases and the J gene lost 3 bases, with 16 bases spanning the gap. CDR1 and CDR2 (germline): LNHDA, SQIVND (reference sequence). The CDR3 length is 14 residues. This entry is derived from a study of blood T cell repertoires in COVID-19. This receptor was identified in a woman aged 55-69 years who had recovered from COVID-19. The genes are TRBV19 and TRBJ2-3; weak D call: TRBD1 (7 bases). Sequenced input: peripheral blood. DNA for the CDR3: TGTGCCAGCCGTAGGGCAGGGGGGACAGATACGCAGTATTTT. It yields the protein CASRRAGGTDTQYF.